Listed here are 21 T cell receptor beta chains from one sample, sequenced in a study of T cell repertoires in cytomegalovirus infection. These receptors have no identified antigens. TCRdb reprocessed the reads with MiXCR, giving one entry per CDR3 protein. The sample yields about 470,000 distinct CDR3 sequences, about 42% seen once. This specimen consisted of cultured PBMCs, obtained from culture after CMV antigen stimulation. The receptors were gathered from a human donor in good health (CMV status not recorded). Some clones in this sample may be carry-over from other donors' samples.

J is TRBJ2-7 and V is TRBV19; 7 nucleotides align to TRBD1. The V and J ends lost 5 bases and 2 bases, in that order; junction bases with no gene match: 6. The V gene's germline CDR1 is LNHDA and CDR2 SQIVND (reference sequence). CDR3 size: 14 residues. As DNA, the CDR3 is TGTGCCAGTAGTGCAACAGGGGCAACCTACGAGCAGTACTTC. Protein product: CASSATGATYEQYF.

With respect to this clonotype: An end of the junction differs from the germline gene, which may be a read error. The chain links TRBV4-1 to TRBJ2-3; perhaps D is TRBD1 or TRBD2 (5 bases each). The CDR3 length is 17 residues. Germline values: CDR1 MGHRA, CDR2 YSYEKL. CDR3 nucleotide sequence: TGTGCCAGCAGCCAAGTTGGCGGACGGGGCGTACCTGATACGCAGTATTTT. Amino acids: CASSQVGGRGVPDTQYF.

This clonotype was counted between two and nine times. The CDR3 sequence: CASSLELVRETGELFF. The CDR3 nucleotides read TGTGCCAGCAGCTTAGAACTAGTTAGGGAAACCGGGGAGCTGTTTTTT. This chain links TRBV7-2 with TRBJ2-2; D perhaps matches TRBD2 (5 bases). V lost 1 base and J lost 5, with 14 bases in between. Germline-derived CDR1 and CDR2 are SGHTA and FQGNSA. The CDR3 spans 16 residues.

This chain connects TRBV7-6 to TRBJ2-3; D perhaps matches TRBD2 (6 bases). The CDR3 loop spans 16 amino acids. In germline, CDR1 is SGHVS, CDR2 FNYEAQ. Deletions cut 1 base from V and 6 bases from J, with 17 bases between. As DNA, the CDR3 is TGTGCCAGCAGCTTAGTCCAGTGGGGGGACCCCGATACGCAGTATTTT. Protein sequence: CASSLVQWGDPDTQYF. Filled out from reference TRBV7-6 and TRBJ2-3, the complete variable domain reads GAGVSQSPRYKVTKRGQDVALRCDPISGHVSLYWYRQALGQGPEFLTYFNYEAQQDKSGLPNDRFSAERPEGSISTLTIQRTEQRDSAMYRCASSLVQWGDPDTQYFGPGTRLTVL.

This chain links TRBV7-2 with TRBJ2-5; D is possibly TRBD2 (5 bases). CDR3 length: 12 residues. Germline values: CDR1 SGHTA, CDR2 FQGNSA. The V and J ends lost 7 bases and 5 bases respectively, with 11 bases between them. The CDR3 nucleotides are TGTGCCAGCACCGGGATGCGGGAGACCCAGTACTTC. The encoded protein is CASTGMRETQYF.

This clonotype was seen only a few times. The chain is built from TRBV5-6 and TRBJ2-3; 9 bases line up with TRBD2. Losses at the gene ends were 0 bases for V and 3 bases for J; bases not matched to a gene: 2. CDR3 length equals 15 residues. Germline CDR1 and CDR2: SGHDT and YYEEEE. In nucleotides, the CDR3 is TGTGCCAGCAGCTTGGGTAGCGGGAGAACAGATACGCAGTATTTT. Protein: CASSLGSGRTDTQYF.

The chain is built from TRBV7-2 and TRBJ2-7, with 7 bases fitting TRBD1. The CDR3 contains 16 residues. The junction had 8 bases not matched to a gene; V was cut back by 0 bases and J by 3 bases. Germline CDR1 and CDR2: SGHTA and FQGNSA. The CDR3 spells CASSLATGLKDYEQYF. CDR3 DNA sequence: TGTGCCAGCAGCTTAGCGACAGGGCTCAAGGACTACGAGCAGTACTTC.

This clonotype was detected a few times. This sequence joins TRBV28 and TRBJ2-2, with 10 positions matching TRBD1. J was trimmed by 2 bases and V by 3 bases; bases with no gene match: 3. Germline V lookup: CDR1 MDHEN, CDR2 SYDVKM. This CDR3 has 16 residues. The CDR3 here is CASSFRDRGNTGELFF. CDR3 DNA sequence: TGTGCCAGCAGTTTCCGGGACAGGGGAAACACCGGGGAGCTGTTTTTT.

This clonotype was observed at least ten times. V and J are TRBV7-2 and TRBJ2-3; 10 bases agree with TRBD2. The junction had 4 bases not matched to a gene; V was cut back by 0 bases and J by 1 base. The CDR3 consists of 17 residues. Germline lookup yields CDR1 SGHTA and CDR2 FQGNSA. The CDR3 DNA follows: TGTGCCAGCAGCTTAGCTCCTAGCGGGAGCGGCACAGATACGCAGTATTTT. This gives the protein CASSLAPSGSGTDTQYF.

This clonotype has a handful of counts. The rearrangement uses TRBV29-1 and TRBJ2-7; the D gene is possibly TRBD2 (6 bases). Between the trimmed V and J ends, which lost 6 bases and 5 bases, there was a span of 23 bases. Germline lookup yields CDR1 SQVTM and CDR2 ANQGSEA. The CDR3 loop spans 15 amino acids. The CDR3 region is CSVARTLASVDEQYF. The CDR3 DNA sequence: TGCAGCGTCGCGAGGACCTTGGCTAGCGTCGACGAGCAGTACTTC.

This clonotype appeared a few times. V and J are TRBV7-2 and TRBJ1-6, with D perhaps matching TRBD1 (5 bases). Germline V gene lookup returns CDR1 SGHTA and CDR2 FQGNSA. The CDR3 contains 15 residues. V lost 5 bases and J lost 9, with 17 bases in between. The CDR3 DNA sequence: TGTGCCAGCAGCCCGACGAAGGGGCCTGGTTCACCCCTCCACTTT. Translated, it gives CASSPTKGPGSPLHF.

The rearrangement links TRBV7-9 to TRBJ2-3; 7 bases agree with TRBD2. V lost 5 bases to trimming and J lost 3 bases; unmatched junction nucleotides: 8. This CDR3 has 15 residues. Germline lookup yields CDR1 SEHNR and CDR2 FQNEAQ (reference sequence). In nucleotides, the CDR3 is TGTGCCAGCAGCCTGACTAGCAAAGTAACAGATACGCAGTATTTT. Protein sequence: CASSLTSKVTDTQYF.

This clonotype showed up just a few times. The rearrangement uses TRBV7-2 and TRBJ1-4; no clear D. Germline V gene data show CDR1 as SGHTA and CDR2 as FQGNSA. The V and J ends lost 6 bases and 8 bases respectively, with 7 bases between them. The CDR3 is made up of 11 amino acids. This CDR3 is CASRSGEKLFF. DNA of the CDR3: TGTGCCAGCAGGAGTGGGGAAAAACTGTTTTTT.

Notes on this clonotype: The conserved phenylalanine or tryptophan is not found at the CDR3 terminus, so this likely reflects a read error. The chain uses TRBV12-3 or TRBV12-4 and TRBJ1-5; possibly TRBD1 for D (5 bases). Trimming cost V 6 bases and J 8 bases, with 17 bases left between them. This CDR3 has 14 residues. The CDR3 nucleotides are TGTGCCAGCAGCGGACACGGGCGGCCAGAGCCCCAGCATGTT. It encodes CASSGHGRPEPQHV.

This clonotype was observed a handful of times. This chain connects TRBV7-2 to TRBJ2-3, with D unresolved. Germline CDR1 and CDR2: SGHTA and FQGNSA. Trimming left V 2 bases short and J 8 bases short, with 17 bases between. The CDR3 runs to 15 residues. The CDR3 DNA is TGTGCCAGCAGCTTAATATCCAGCCTGCCCAGTACGCAGTATTTT. This encodes CASSLISSLPSTQYF.

The V and J genes are TRBV7-9 and TRBJ2-4; 7 bases align to TRBD1. The CDR3 totals 15 residues. Trimming at V came to 6 bases and at J to 5 bases, leaving 10 bases not matched to a gene. CDR1 and CDR2 (germline): SEHNR, FQNEAQ (reference sequence). CDR3 protein: CASSSPGQGENIQYF. The CDR3 DNA reads TGTGCCAGCAGTTCGCCAGGGCAGGGGGAAAACATTCAGTACTTC.

The chain has TRBV18 and TRBJ1-4; no clear D. Trimming cost V 3 bases and J 1 base, with 12 bases left between them. The germline V gene has CDR1 KGHSH and CDR2 LQKENI. CDR3 length equals 16 residues. This chain's CDR3 is CASSPTWGGTNEKLFF. For the CDR3, the DNA is TGTGCCAGCTCACCTACGTGGGGAGGAACTAATGAAAAACTGTTTTTT.

The V and J genes are TRBV7-2 and TRBJ1-6, with 8 bases fitting TRBD1. CDR1 and CDR2 from the germline V gene are SGHTA and FQGNSA. The CDR3 consists of 17 residues. The ends lost 3 bases at V and 5 bases at J; junction bases unmatched: 9. CDR3: CASSLLGTGVDNSPLHF. The CDR3 region has the DNA TGTGCCAGCAGCTTGCTGGGGACAGGAGTTGATAATTCACCCCTCCACTTT. The entire variable domain, with the rest obtained from reference TRBV7-2 and TRBJ1-6, is as follows: GAGVSQSPSNKVTEKGKDVELRCDPISGHTALYWYRQSLGQGLEFLIYFQGNSAPDKSGLPSDRFSAERTGGSVSTLTIQRTQQEDSAVYLCASSLLGTGVDNSPLHFGNGTRLTVT.

The chain carries TRBV18 and TRBJ1-1, with TRBD1 matching over 9 bases. The CDR3 spans 15 residues. J lost 0 bases, V lost 6 bases, and 5 bases had no gene match. Germline CDR1 and CDR2: KGHSH and LQKENI. For the CDR3, the DNA is TGTGCCAGCTCTGGGACAGGGAGCATGAACACTGAAGCTTTCTTT. This encodes CASSGTGSMNTEAFF.

This chain connects TRBV7-2 to TRBJ2-3; 7 bases line up with TRBD2. Losses at the gene ends were 3 bases for V and 6 bases for J; bases not matched to a gene: 6. CDR3 length: 14 amino acids. Germline V lookup: CDR1 SGHTA, CDR2 FQGNSA. The CDR3 DNA is TGTGCCAGCAGCTTTTGGGGGGGAGGGGATACGCAGTATTTT. This translates into CASSFWGGGDTQYF.

V gene TRBV6-6 combines with J gene TRBJ2-3, with D uncertain. CDR3 length: 11 amino acids. CDR1 is MNHNY, CDR2 SVGAGI, per germline (reference sequence). Deletions cut 6 bases from V and 7 bases from J, with 8 bases between. CDR3 residues: CASSNSYTQYF. The CDR3 nucleotides are TGTGCCAGCAGCAACAGTTATACGCAGTATTTT.